This T cell receptor beta chain was sequenced during a study of CDR3 diversity in severe acne. This clonotype occurred many times. TCRdb reprocessed the PCR reads with MiXCR, giving one entry per CDR3 protein. The table lists more than 70,000 distinct CDR3 sequences, roughly 52% of them singletons. The CDR3 covers 15 residues. The V gene's germline CDR1 is SGHTA and CDR2 FQGNSA. Trimming took 4 bases from V and 0 from J; bases not matched to a gene: 4. The chain combines TRBV7-2 with TRBJ2-7, with 9 bases lining up with TRBD2. The clonotype was recovered from a male donor in good health, serving as a control. Material: blood. The CDR3 loop reads CASSYEAGGSYEQYF. For the CDR3, the DNA is TGTGCCAGCAGCTACGAAGCGGGGGGCTCCTACGAGCAGTACTTC.